These T cell receptor beta chains were read from a single sample in a study of PD-1 blockade in classical Hodgkin lymphoma. The protocol was immunoSEQ multiplex PCR, while the TCRdb copy is restricted to in-frame clones and leaves out a portion. The data show about 86,000 clones, with roughly nine tenths seen just once and about 20% held by the top ten. Sequenced material: peripheral blood mononuclear cells (PBMCs), taken at baseline. The receptors were sampled from a human donor with classical Hodgkin lymphoma. Both conserved end residues are part of each CDR3. The D gene is left open where the match is weak. Expanded clones are given a class, and other clones once, few, many or no size at all.

DNA,CDR3,size,V,D,J
TGTGCCAGCATGCGGAGAGGGCCGAGCACTGAAGCTTTCTTT,CASMRRGPSTEAFF,NA,TRBV21-1,NA,TRBJ1-1
TGCGCCAGCAGCTTGGAGCTAGCGGGAGGCTGGGGCGCCGGGGAGCTGTTTTTT,CASSLELAGGWGAGELFF,NA,TRBV5-1,TRBD2,TRBJ2-2
TGTGCCAGCACCCCCCCGGGGAGCGGGCCGAACACCGGGGAGCTGTTTTTT,CASTPPGSGPNTGELFF,NA,TRBV5-4,NA,TRBJ2-2
TGTGCCAGCAGTGAAAGGGACAGTTCCTTAGGGCCCCAGCATTTT,CASSERDSSLGPQHF,NA,TRBV2,TRBD1,TRBJ1-5
TGCGCCAGCAGCCAACGTCCTGGGGGATCGTGGTCCTACAATGAGCAGTTCTTC,CASSQRPGGSWSYNEQFF,NA,TRBV4-1,NA,TRBJ2-1
TGTGCCAGCAGTTACTCGAGGTCCCCTTATGGCTACACCTTC,CASSYSRSPYGYTF,NA,TRBV6-5,NA,TRBJ1-2
TGTGCCAGCAGTGAACAAGTCGAGGGCAATCAGCCCCAGCATTTT,CASSEQVEGNQPQHF,NA,TRBV6-1,NA,TRBJ1-5
TGTGCCAGCAGCCCGACAGGGGAAGCTTTCTTT,CASSPTGEAFF,few,TRBV14,TRBD1,TRBJ1-1
TGTGCCTGGAGTGTACGGGGGAGGACTGAAGCTTTCTTT,CAWSVRGRTEAFF,NA,TRBV30,NA,TRBJ1-1
TGTGCCACCAGCGGCCAGATAGGACAGAGGGGCACCGGGGAGCTGTTTTTT,CATSGQIGQRGTGELFF,NA,TRBV15,NA,TRBJ2-2
TGTGCCAGCAGCACAGGGGGACAGGGAAGAGAGACCCAGTACTTC,CASSTGGQGRETQYF,NA,TRBV9,TRBD1,TRBJ2-5
TGTGCCAGCAGCTTAGGGCGAGGTCGGGATAGCACAGATACGCAGTATTTT,CASSLGRGRDSTDTQYF,NA,TRBV7-2,NA,TRBJ2-3
TGTGCCAGCAGCACCCGGTCCAAGGTAGATACGCAGTATTTT,CASSTRSKVDTQYF,NA,TRBV4-2,NA,TRBJ2-3
TGTGCCAGCAGGTACAGGGGGCGAGAAGAGACCCAGTACTTC,CASRYRGREETQYF,NA,TRBV6-1,TRBD1,TRBJ2-5